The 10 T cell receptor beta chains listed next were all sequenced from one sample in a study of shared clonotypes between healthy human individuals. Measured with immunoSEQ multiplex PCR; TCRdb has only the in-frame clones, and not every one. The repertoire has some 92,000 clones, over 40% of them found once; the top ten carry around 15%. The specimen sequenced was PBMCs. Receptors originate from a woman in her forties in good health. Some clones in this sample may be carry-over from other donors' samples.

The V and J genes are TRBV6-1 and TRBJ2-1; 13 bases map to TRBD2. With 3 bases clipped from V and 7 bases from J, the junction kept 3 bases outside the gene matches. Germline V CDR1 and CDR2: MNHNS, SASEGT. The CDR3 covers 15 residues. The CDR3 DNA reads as TGTGCCAGCAGTGACGGACTAGCGGGAGAGAATGAGCAGTTCTTC. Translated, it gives CASSDGLAGENEQFF.

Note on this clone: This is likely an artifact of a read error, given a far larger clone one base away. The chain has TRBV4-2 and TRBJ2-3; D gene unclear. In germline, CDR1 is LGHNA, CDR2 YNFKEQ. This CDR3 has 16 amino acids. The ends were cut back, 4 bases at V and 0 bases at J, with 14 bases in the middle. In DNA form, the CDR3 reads TGTGCCAGCAGCCGAGATCTGGCGGCTAGCACAGATACGCAGTATTTT. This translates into CASSRDLAASTDTQYF.

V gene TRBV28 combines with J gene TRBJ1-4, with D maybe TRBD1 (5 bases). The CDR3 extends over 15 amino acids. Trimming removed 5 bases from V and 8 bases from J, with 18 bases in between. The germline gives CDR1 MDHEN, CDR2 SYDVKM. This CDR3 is CASSPNWGIKEKLFF. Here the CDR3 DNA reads TGTGCCAGCAGTCCCAATTGGGGCATCAAGGAAAAACTGTTTTTT. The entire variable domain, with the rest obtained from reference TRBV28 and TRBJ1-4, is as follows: DVKVTQSSRYLVKRTGEKVFLECVQDMDHENMFWYRQDPGLGLRLIYFSYDVKMKEKGDIPEGYSVSREKKERFSLILESASTNQTSMYLCASSPNWGIKEKLFFGSGTQLSVL.

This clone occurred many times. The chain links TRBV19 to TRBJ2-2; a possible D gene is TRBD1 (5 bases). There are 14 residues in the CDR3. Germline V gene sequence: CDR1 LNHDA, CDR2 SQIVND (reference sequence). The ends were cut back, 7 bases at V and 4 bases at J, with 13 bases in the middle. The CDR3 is CASKSGQVTGELFF. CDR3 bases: TGTGCCAGTAAGTCAGGGCAAGTCACCGGGGAGCTGTTTTTT.

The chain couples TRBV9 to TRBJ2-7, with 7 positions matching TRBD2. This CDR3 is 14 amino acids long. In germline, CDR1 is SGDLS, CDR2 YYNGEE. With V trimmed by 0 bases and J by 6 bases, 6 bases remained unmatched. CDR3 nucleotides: TGTGCCAGCAGCGTAGCCCGGCGGGAGTTCGAGCAGTACTTC. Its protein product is CASSVARREFEQYF.

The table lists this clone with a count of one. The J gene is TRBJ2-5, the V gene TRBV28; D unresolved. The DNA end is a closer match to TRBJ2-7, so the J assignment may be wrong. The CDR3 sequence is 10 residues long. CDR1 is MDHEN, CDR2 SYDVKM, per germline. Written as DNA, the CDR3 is TGTGCCAGCAGTTCAAACGAGCAGTACTTC. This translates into CASSSNEQYF.

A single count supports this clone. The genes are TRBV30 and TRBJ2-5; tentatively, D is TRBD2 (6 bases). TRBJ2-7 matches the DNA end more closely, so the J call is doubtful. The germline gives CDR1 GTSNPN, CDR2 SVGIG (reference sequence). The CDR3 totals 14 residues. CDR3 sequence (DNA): TGTGCCTGGAGTGGGGGGGTATCCACCTACGAGCAGTACTTC. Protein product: CAWSGGVSTYEQYF.

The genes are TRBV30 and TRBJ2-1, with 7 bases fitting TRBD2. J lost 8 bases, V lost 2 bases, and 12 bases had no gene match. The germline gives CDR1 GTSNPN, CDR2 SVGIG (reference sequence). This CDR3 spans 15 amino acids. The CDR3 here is CAWSPGTTLTDEQFF. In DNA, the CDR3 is TGTGCCTGGAGTCCCGGGACTACCTTAACCGATGAGCAGTTCTTC.

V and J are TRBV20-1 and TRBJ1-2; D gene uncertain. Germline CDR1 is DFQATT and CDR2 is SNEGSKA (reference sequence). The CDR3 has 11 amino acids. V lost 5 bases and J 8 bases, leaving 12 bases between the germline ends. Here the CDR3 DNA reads TGCAGTGCTCATGACACCTTCGGCTACACCTTC. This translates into CSAHDTFGYTF.

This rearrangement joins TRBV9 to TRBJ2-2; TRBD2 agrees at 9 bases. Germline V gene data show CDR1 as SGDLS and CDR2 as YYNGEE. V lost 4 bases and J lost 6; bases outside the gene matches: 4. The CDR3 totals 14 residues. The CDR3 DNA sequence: TGTGCCAGCAGCCCGATAGCGGGAGCCGGGGAGCTGTTTTTT. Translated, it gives CASSPIAGAGELFF.